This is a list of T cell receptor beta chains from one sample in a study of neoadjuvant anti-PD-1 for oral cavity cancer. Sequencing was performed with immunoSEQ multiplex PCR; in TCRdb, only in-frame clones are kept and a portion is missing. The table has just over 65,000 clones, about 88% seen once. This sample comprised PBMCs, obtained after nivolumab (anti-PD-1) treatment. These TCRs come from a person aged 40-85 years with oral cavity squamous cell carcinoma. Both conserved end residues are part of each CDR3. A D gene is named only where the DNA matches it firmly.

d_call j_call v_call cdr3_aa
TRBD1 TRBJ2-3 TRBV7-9 CASSLAAQGDIGDTQYF
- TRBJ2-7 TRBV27 CASSLSDQRYEQYF
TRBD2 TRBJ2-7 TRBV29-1 CSVRRVAGSSYEQYF
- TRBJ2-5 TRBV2 CASSPQETQYF
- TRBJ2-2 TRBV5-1 CASSLYRDAGELFF
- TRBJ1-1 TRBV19 CASSMDPNTEAFF
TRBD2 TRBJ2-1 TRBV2 CASSEEAGYYNEQFF
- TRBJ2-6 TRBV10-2 CATHGGGNSGANVLTF
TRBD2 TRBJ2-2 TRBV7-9 CASSVTSGSLTGELFF
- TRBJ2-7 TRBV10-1 CASRSREGIYEQYF
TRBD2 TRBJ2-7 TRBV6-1 CASSSGTRDYEQYF
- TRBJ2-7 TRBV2 CASGWQIQQYF
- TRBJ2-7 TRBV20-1 CSVPNYEQYF
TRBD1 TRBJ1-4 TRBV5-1 CASSEQGNEKLFF
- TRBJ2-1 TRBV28 CASRPGTSPYNEQFF
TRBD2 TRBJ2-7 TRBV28 CASITRTSGPYEQYF
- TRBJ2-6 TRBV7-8 CASSSLGSSGANVLTF
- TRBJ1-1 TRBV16 CASSQSLSVNTEAFF
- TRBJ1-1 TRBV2 CASSEARQVNTEAFF
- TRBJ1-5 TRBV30 CAWSTSGQPQHF
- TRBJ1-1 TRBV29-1 CSANSGTEAFF
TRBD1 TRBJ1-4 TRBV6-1 CASSDGTGQEKLFF
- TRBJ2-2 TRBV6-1 CASSEALRGVGTGELFF
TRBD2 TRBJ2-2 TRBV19 CASSSSLAGVVGELFF
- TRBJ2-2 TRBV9 CASSGSALGGTGELFF
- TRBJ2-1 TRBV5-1 CASSSRTGGSFSGTSGLFYNEQFF
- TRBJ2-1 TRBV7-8 CASSPGRYNEQFF
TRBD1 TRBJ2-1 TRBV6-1 CASSRRDRVHEQFF
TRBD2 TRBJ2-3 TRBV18 CASSNMPGTTLTDTQYF
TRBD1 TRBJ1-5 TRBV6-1 CASSDQTGGNQPQHF
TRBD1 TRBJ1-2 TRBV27 CASSFLRDRINYGYTF
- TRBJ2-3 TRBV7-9 CASSLIQGPDTQYF
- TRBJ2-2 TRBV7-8 CASSLAVGELFF
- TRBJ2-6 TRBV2 CASSELAFSGANVLTF
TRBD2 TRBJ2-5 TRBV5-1 CASSLMPGLAGETQYF
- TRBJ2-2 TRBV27 CASSFVGGDGTGELFF
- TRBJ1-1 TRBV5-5 CASSLFPGTEAFF
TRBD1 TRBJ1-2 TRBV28 CASSLGPQGVGGYTF
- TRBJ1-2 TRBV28 CASRNSYGGYTF
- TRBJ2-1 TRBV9 CASSPQVGGDEQFF
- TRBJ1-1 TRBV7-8 CASSLFGGTEAFF
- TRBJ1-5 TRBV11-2 CASSSAEGQPQHF
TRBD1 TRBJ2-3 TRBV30 CAWNRQGRTDTQYF
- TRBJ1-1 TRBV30 CALRRSGTEAFF
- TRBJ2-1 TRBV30 CACPFGNEQFF
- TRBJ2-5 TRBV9 CASSVAIAGKETQYF
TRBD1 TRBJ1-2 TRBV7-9 CASSTTGTGNYGYTF
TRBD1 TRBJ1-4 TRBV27 CASSFFGTDGEKLFF
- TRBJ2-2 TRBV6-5 CASSYSGLSNGELFF
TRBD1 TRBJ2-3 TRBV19 CASSETGASTDTQYF
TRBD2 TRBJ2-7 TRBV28 CASRTSGTYEQYF